The present entry profiles one T cell receptor beta chain with its context. The sample is drawn from a study of T cell changes during pregnancy in multiple sclerosis. The trim removed 6 bases at V and 0 bases at J, leaving 17 bases unmatched. This CDR3 has 21 residues. CDR1 and CDR2 from the germline V gene are MNHEY and SMNVEV (reference sequence). Assay: immunoSEQ multiplex PCR; the TCRdb copy retains only in-frame clones and omits some. This table has roughly 70,000 clones, 90% appearing once. The input for sequencing was peripheral blood, taken in the third trimester of pregnancy. The chain couples TRBV27 to TRBJ2-7; 16 bases are shared with TRBD2. The sequence was collected from a female donor with multiple sclerosis, enrolled in a pregnancy study. CDR3 loop: CASRPWITGLAGGPDSYEQYF. The CDR3 nucleotides are TGTGCCAGCAGGCCTTGGATTACGGGACTAGCGGGAGGGCCGGACTCCTACGAGCAGTACTTC.